The entry below gives a single T cell receptor (beta chain) sequence along with its context. Trimming at V came to 3 bases and at J to 2 bases, leaving 7 bases not matched to a gene. The CDR3 runs 15 residues. The germline V gene has CDR1 DFQATT and CDR2 SNEGSKA (reference sequence). The sample belongs to a study of blood T cell repertoires in COVID-19. Study-wide context: Acute-phase and convalescent COVID-19 samples originated in the United States, Italy and Spain. PBMCs, B-cell-depleted T cells, or T cells were the source of the cDNA or gDNA that made up the material.

Study processing details: Reference gene primer amplification gave nucleated cell count estimates. TCRdb's copy holds only in-frame clones and misses some; the assay was immunoSEQ multiplex PCR. V, J and clone size were drawn from that table, and D and trimming were deduced from the DNA. The data contain about 78,000 clones, around nine tenths of them singletons. This chain links TRBV20-1 with TRBJ2-5, with 9 bases that match TRBD2. The clonotype originates from a woman of 80 years or more with acute or convalescent COVID-19. The sample taken for sequencing was peripheral blood. CDR3 coding DNA: TGCAGTGCTAGTGCGGGAGGGGGGGCACAAGAGACCCAGTACTTC. It codes for CSASAGGGAQETQYF.